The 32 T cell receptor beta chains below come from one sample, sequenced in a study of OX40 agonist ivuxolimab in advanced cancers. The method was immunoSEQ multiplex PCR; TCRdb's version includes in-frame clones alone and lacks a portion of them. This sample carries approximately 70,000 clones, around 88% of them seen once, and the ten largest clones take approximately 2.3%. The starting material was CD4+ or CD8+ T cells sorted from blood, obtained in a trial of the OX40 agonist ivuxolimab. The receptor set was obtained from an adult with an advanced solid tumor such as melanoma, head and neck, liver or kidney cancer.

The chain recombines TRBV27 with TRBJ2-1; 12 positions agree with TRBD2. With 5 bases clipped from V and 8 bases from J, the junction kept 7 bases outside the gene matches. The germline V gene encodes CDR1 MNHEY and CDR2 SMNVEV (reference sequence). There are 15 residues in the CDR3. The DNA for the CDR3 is TGTGCCAGCAGTATGACTAGCGGGAGAATAGATGAGCAGTTCTTC. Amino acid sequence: CASSMTSGRIDEQFF.

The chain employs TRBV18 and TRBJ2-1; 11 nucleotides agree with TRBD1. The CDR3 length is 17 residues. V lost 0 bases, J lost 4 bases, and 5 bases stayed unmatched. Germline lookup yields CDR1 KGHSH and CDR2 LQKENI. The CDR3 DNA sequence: TGTGCCAGCTCACCACCTGAAGGGACAGGGGGGTACAATGAGCAGTTCTTC. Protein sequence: CASSPPEGTGGYNEQFF.

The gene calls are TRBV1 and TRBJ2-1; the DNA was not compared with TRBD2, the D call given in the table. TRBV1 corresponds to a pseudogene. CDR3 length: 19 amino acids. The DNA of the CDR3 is TGCACCAGCAGCCAGGATCGACTAGCGGGGGGGCCAAGCGTCAATGAGCAGTTCTTC. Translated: CTSSQDRLAGGPSVNEQFF.

The CDR3: CASSPTAGVEQYF. The DNA for the CDR3 is TGTGCCAGCAGCCCCACAGCGGGAGTTGAGCAGTACTTC. The rearrangement links TRBV5-6 to TRBJ2-7, with 8 bases fitting TRBD2. This CDR3 is 13 amino acids long. The V segment lost 4 bases and the J segment 7 bases; nucleotides outside the gene matches: 7. From germline, CDR1 is SGHDT and CDR2 YYEEEE.

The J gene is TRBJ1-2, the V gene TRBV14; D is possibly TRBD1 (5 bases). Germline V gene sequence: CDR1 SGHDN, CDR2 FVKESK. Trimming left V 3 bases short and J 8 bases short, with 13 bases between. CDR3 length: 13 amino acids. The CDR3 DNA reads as TGTGCCAGCAGCCACGCCGTCCAGGGAGGCTACACCTTC. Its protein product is CASSHAVQGGYTF.

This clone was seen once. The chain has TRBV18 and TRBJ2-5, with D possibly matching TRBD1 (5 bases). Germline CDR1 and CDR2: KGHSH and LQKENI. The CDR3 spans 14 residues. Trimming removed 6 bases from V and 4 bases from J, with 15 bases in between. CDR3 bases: TGTGCCAGCTCGCTCAGTGTCAGGGCAGAGACCCAGTACTTC. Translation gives CASSLSVRAETQYF.

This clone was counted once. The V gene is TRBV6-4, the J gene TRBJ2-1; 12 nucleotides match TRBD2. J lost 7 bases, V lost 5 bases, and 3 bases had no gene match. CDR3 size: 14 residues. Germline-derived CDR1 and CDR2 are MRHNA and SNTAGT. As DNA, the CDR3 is TGTGCCAGCAGTCTAGCGGGAGGGAGAAATGAGCAGTTCTTC. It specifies CASSLAGGRNEQFF.

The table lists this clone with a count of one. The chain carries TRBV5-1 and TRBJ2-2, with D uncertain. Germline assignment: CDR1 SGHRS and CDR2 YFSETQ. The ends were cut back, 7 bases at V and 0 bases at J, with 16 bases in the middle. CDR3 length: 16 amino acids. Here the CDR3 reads CASHLVTGANTGELFF. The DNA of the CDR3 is TGCGCCAGCCACTTGGTCACGGGCGCGAACACCGGGGAGCTGTTTTTT.

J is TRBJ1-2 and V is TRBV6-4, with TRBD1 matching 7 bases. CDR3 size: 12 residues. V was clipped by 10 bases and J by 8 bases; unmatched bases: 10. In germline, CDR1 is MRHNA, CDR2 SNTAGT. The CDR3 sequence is CATAIDRVGYTF. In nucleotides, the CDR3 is TGTGCCACCGCGATAGACAGGGTCGGCTACACCTTC.

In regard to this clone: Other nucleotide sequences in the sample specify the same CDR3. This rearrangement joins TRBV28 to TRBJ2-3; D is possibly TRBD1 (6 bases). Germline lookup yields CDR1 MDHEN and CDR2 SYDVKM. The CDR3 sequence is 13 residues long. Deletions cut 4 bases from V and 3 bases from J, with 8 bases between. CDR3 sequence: CASSSGQTDTQYF. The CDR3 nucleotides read TGTGCCAGCAGTTCCGGACAGACAGATACGCAGTATTTT.

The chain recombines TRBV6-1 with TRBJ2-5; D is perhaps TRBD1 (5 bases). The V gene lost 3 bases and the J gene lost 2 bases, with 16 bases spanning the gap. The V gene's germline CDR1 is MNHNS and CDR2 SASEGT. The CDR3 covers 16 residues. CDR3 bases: TGTGCCAGCAGTGATTTTAGGGGTAGGGGACAAGAGACCCAGTACTTC. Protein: CASSDFRGRGQETQYF.

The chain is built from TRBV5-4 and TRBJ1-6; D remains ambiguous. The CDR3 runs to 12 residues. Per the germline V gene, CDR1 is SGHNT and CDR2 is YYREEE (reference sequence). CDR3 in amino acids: CHVGDYNSPLHF. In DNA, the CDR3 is TGTCATGTGGGCGACTATAATTCACCCCTCCACTTT.

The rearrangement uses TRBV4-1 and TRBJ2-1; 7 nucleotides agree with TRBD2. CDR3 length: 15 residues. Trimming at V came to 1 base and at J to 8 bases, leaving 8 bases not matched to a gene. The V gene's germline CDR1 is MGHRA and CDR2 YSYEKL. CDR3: CASSQGPGGVYEQFF. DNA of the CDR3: TGCGCCAGCAGCCAAGGACCGGGAGGTGTCTATGAGCAGTTCTTC.

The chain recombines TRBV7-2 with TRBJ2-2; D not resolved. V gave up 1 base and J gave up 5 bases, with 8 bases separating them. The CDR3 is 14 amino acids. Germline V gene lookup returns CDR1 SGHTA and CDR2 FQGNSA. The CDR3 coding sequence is TGTGCCAGCAGCTTAGTTTTCGGGACCGGGGAGCTGTTTTTT. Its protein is CASSLVFGTGELFF.

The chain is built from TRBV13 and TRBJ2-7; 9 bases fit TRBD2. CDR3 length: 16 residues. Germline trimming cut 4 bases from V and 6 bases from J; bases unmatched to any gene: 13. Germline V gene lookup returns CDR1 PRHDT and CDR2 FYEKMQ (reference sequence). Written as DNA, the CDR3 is TGTGCCAGCAGCTCTAGTGGTAGCGGGAGAAAGTCCGAGCAGTACTTC. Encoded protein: CASSSSGSGRKSEQYF.

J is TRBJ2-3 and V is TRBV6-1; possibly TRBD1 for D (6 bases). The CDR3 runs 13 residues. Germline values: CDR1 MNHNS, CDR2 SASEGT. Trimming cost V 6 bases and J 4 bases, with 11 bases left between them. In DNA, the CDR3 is TGTGCCAGCAGAAGGGACATCGCAGATACGCAGTATTTT. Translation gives CASRRDIADTQYF.

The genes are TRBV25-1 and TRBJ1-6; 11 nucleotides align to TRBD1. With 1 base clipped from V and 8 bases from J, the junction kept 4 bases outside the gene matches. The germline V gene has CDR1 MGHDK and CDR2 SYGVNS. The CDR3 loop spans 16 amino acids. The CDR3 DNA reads TGTGCCAGCAGTGAATCCAGGACAGGGGGCGATTCACCCCTCCACTTT. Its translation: CASSESRTGGDSPLHF. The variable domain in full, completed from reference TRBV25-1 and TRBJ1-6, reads EADIYQTPRYLVIGTGKKITLECSQTMGHDKMYWYQQDPGMELHLIHYSYGVNSTEKGDLSSESTVSRIRTEHFPLTLESARPSHTSQYLCASSESRTGGDSPLHFGNGTRLTVT.

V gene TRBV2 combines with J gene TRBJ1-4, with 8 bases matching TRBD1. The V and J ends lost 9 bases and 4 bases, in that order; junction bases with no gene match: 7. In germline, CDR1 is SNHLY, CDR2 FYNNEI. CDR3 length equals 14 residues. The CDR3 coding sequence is TGTGCCAGTTCTCAGGGGGCCCTTAATGAAAAACTGTTTTTT. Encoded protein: CASSQGALNEKLFF. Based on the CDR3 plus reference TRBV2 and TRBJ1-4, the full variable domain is EPEVTQTPSHQVTQMGQEVILRCVPISNHLYFYWYRQILGQKVEFLVSFYNNEISEKSEIFDDQFSVERPDGSNFTLKIRSTKLEDSAMYFCASSQGALNEKLFFGSGTQLSVL.

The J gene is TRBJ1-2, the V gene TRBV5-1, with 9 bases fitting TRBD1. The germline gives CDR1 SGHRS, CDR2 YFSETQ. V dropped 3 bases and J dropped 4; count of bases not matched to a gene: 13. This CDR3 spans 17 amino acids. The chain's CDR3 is CASSSRTGAGAGYGYTF. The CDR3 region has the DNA TGCGCCAGCAGCTCCAGGACAGGGGCAGGGGCCGGCTATGGCTACACCTTC.

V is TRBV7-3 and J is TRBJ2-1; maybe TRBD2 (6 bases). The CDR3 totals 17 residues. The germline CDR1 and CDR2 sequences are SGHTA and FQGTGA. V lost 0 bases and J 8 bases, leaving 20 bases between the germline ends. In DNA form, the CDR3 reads TGTGCCAGCAGCTTAACGCCGGACTACCATGGGGAGGATGAGCAGTTCTTC. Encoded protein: CASSLTPDYHGEDEQFF.

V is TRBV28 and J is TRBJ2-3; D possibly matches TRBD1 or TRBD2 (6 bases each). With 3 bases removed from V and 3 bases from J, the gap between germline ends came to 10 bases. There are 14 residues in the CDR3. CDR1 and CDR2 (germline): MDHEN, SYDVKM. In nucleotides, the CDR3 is TGTGCCAGCAGTTTCGAAGGGGGGACAGATACGCAGTATTTT. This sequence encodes CASSFEGGTDTQYF.

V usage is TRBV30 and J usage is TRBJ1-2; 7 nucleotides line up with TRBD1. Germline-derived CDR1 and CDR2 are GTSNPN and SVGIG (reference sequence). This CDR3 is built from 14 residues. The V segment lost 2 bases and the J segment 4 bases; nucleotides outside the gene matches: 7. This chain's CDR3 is CAWSRQGWSYGYTF. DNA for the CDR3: TGTGCCTGGAGTAGACAGGGATGGAGCTATGGCTACACCTTC. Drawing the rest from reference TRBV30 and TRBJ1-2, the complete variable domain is SQTIHQWPATLVQPVGSPLSLECTVEGTSNPNLYWYRQAAGRGLQLLFYSVGIGQISSEVPQNLSASRPQDRQFILSSKKLLLSDSGFYLCAWSRQGWSYGYTFGSGTRLTVV.

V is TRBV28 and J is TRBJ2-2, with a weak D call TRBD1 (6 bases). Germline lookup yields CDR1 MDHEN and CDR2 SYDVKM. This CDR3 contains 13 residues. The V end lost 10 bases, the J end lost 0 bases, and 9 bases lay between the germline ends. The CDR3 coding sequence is TGTGCCACGGGGACATCGAACACCGGGGAGCTGTTTTTT. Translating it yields CATGTSNTGELFF. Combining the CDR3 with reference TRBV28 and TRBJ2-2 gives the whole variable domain DVKVTQSSRYLVKRTGEKVFLECVQDMDHENMFWYRQDPGLGLRLIYFSYDVKMKEKGDIPEGYSVSREKKERFSLILESASTNQTSMYLCATGTSNTGELFFGEGSRLTVL.

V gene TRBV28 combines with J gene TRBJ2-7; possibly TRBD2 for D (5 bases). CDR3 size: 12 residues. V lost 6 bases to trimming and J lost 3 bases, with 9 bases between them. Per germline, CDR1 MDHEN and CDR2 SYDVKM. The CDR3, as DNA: TGTGCCAGCAGCTTAGCGAGCTACGAGCAGTACTTC. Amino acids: CASSLASYEQYF.

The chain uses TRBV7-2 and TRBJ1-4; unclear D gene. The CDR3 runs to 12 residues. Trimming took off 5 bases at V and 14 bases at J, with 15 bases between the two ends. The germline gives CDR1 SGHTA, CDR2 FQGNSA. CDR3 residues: CASSTRQNLLFF. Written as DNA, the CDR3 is TGTGCCAGCAGCACACGGCAAAATCTCCTGTTTTTT.

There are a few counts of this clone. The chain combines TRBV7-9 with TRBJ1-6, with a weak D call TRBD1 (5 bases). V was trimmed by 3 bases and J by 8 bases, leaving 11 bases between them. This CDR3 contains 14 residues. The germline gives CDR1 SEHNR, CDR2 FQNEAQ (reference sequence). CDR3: CASSFYRMDSPLHF. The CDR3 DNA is TGTGCCAGCAGCTTTTACAGGATGGATTCACCCCTCCACTTT.

CDR3 residues: CASSTGLDTGEQFF. The CDR3, as DNA: TGTGCCAGTAGTACTGGACTAGACACAGGTGAGCAGTTCTTC. The rearrangement links TRBV19 to TRBJ2-1; TRBD2 agrees at 7 bases. This CDR3 has 14 amino acids. The germline V gene encodes CDR1 LNHDA and CDR2 SQIVND (reference sequence). Trimming took 4 bases from V and 9 from J; bases not matched to a gene: 9.

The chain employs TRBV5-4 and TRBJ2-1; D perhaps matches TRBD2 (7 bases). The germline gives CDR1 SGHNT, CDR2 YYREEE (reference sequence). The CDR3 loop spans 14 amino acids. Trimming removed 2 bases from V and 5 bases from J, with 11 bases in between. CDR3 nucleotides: TGTGCCAGCAGCTTCGGGGGGCGCAACAATGAGCAGTTCTTC. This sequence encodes CASSFGGRNNEQFF. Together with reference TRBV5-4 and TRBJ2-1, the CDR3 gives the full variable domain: ETGVTQSPTHLIKTRGQQVTLRCSSQSGHNTVSWYQQALGQGPQFIFQYYREEENGRGNFPPRFSGLQFPNYSSELNVNALELDDSALYLCASSFGGRNNEQFFGPGTRLTVL.

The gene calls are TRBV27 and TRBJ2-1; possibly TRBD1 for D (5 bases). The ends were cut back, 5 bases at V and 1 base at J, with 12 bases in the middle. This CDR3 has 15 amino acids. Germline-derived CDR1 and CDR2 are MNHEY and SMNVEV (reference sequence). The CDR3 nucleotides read TGTGCCAGCAGTACCGACAGTTTATCCTACAATGAGCAGTTCTTC. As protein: CASSTDSLSYNEQFF.

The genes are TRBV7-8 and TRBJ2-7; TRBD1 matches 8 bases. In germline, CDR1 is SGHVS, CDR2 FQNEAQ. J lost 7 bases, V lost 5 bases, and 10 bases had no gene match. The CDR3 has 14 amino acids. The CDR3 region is CASSPDRAAQEQYF. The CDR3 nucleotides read TGTGCCAGCAGCCCGGACAGGGCAGCACAGGAGCAGTACTTC.

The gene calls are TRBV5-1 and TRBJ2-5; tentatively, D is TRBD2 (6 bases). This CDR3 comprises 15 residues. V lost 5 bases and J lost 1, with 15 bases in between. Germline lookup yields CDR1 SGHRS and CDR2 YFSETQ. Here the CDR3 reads CASREGTLLQETQYF. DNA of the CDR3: TGCGCCAGCAGGGAGGGGACCCTACTCCAAGAGACCCAGTACTTC. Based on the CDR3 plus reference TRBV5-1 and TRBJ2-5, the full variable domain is KAGVTQTPRYLIKTRGQQVTLSCSPISGHRSVSWYQQTPGQGLQFLFEYFSETQRNKGNFPGRFSGRQFSNSRSEMNVSTLELGDSALYLCASREGTLLQETQYFGPGTRLLVL.

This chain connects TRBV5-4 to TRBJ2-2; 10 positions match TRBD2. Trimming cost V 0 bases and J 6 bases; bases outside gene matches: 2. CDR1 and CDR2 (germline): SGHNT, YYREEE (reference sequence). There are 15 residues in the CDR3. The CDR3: CASSLGLAGAGELFF. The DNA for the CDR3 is TGTGCCAGCAGCTTGGGACTAGCGGGCGCCGGGGAGCTGTTTTTT.